This TCR beta chain was profiled in a study of human T cells and chemical hapten exposure. Study outcomes and limitations: It should be noted that donors had alopecia, so their immune response may differ from healthy people's. High-frequency TCRs, those above 1 in 1000, stayed the same after DPC sensitization.

Stated time point: patch test 1, 2 weeks after DPC sensitization. Treatment meaning: therapeutic diphenylcyclopropenone sensitization with weekly scalp DPC. About this clonotype: Its antigen is still unknown.

Unique molecular identifiers were affixed to discrete cDNA molecules within the library. TCRdb analysed the RACE reads with MiXCR anew, one entry per CDR3 protein. Of approximately 79,000 distinct CDR3 sequences detected, about a tenth appear once; the ten largest clones hold approximately 1.4%. V lost 7 bases and J lost 2, with 15 bases in between. This CDR3 is 14 amino acids long. Germline V gives CDR1 MDHEN, CDR2 SYDVKM. This sequence was found in a woman aged 50 to 60 with alopecia areata. Some clones in this sample may be carry-over from other donors' samples. The material sequenced was whole blood, taken in connection with sensitization to the hapten diphenylcyclopropenone (DPC). This chain uses TRBV28 with TRBJ2-7; no clear D gene. The chain's CDR3 is CASMVSLPTYEQYF. The CDR3 nucleotides read TGTGCCAGCATGGTGTCTCTTCCCACCTACGAGCAGTACTTC.